These 2 T cell receptor beta chains originate from one sample sequenced in a study of blood T cells in healthy people across ages. It was with a sample-barcoded 5' primer and a J-beta primer mix that a second PCR of roughly 7 to 12 cycles was run. A single record per CDR3 protein comes from TCRdb applying MiXCR to the 5' RACE reads. The table lists roughly 800,000 distinct CDR3 sequences, about 25% of them singletons. These records were also assigned to another study, of T cells of mothers and their children.

The source material was blood. The receptors derive from a boy between 10 and 17 years old in good health.

This clonotype has more than one count but fewer than ten. This chain links TRBV28 with TRBJ1-2, with 7 bases that match TRBD1. With V trimmed by 6 bases and J by 4 bases, 8 bases remained unmatched. This CDR3 region has 14 residues. From germline, CDR1 is MDHEN and CDR2 SYDVKM. The CDR3 loop reads CASSQDRSLYGYTF. DNA of the CDR3: TGTGCCAGCAGCCAGGACAGGAGCCTCTATGGCTACACCTTC.

This clonotype turned up a few times. The rearrangement joins TRBV5-1 to TRBJ2-7; TRBD1 matches 10 bases. The CDR3 sequence is 14 residues long. Per the germline V gene, CDR1 is SGHRS and CDR2 is YFSETQ. The trim removed 3 bases at V and 7 bases at J, leaving 7 bases unmatched. CDR3 in DNA: TGCGCCAGCAGCTCGGGACAGGGGTCCTGGGAGCAGTACTTC. This codes for CASSSGQGSWEQYF.